The TCR beta chain described here comes from a study of regulatory T cells in long-lasting Graves disease. This clonotype was seen ten or more times. Time point: newly diagnosed GD, antithyroid drugs for less than 3 months. Making the TCR library involved RNA that had been extracted from PBMCs. The germline V gene has CDR1 SGHAT and CDR2 FQNNGV. The CDR3 totals 14 residues. V lost 6 bases, J lost 3 bases, and 8 bases stayed unmatched. Building the TCR beta libraries relied on iRepertoire HTBI primers, and CDR3 regions underwent Arm-PCR. Each CDR3 protein is one row after TCRdb ran MiXCR on the multiplex PCR reads. The profile shows 400,000 to 500,000 distinct CDR3 sequences, roughly 15% of them singletons. These sequences were also reported in another study, on T cells in Graves' hyperthyroidism and ophthalmopathy.

The TCR comes from a woman between 40 and 55 years old with Graves disease. The V call is TRBV11-2, the J call TRBJ2-7, with 7 nucleotides matching TRBD1. Source: peripheral blood mononuclear cells (PBMCs), taken at new diagnosis, from a patient treated with antithyroid drugs. Here the CDR3 reads CASSSRDSSYEQYF. The CDR3 nucleotides are TGTGCCAGCAGTTCCCGGGACAGTAGCTACGAGCAGTACTTC.